A selection of T cell receptor beta chains follows, all from one sample in a study of blood T cells in healthy people across ages. TCRdb passed the 5' RACE reads through MiXCR, listing each CDR3 protein once. This repertoire shows 800,000 to 1,000,000 distinct CDR3 sequences, around 49% found once; its top ten account for about an eighth. Material for sequencing was blood. The receptors were sampled from a man aged 30 to 39 in good health. Both conserved end residues are part of each CDR3. D genes are given only for firm matches. A clone size is listed for some rows: how often the clone was seen (once, few, many), or a class if it is expanded.

D: TRBD1; size: .; V: TRBV3-1; J: TRBJ1-5; CDR3: CASSQDPGGPAQHF; DNA: TGTGCCAGCAGCCAAGATCCAGGGGGACCCGCCCAGCATTTT
D: TRBD2; size: .; V: TRBV12-3/TRBV12-4; J: TRBJ2-5; CDR3: CASIRAGGVQEAQYF; DNA: TGTGCCAGCATTCGAGCGGGGGGGGTCCAAGAGGCCCAGTACTTC
D: .; size: few; V: TRBV7-9; J: TRBJ2-3; CDR3: CASSLAGQTQDTQYF; DNA: TGTGCCAGCAGCTTGGCCGGACAGACACAAGATACGCAGTATTTT
D: TRBD2; size: .; V: TRBV6-2/TRBV6-3; J: TRBJ2-3; CDR3: CASSRAGTSADTQYF; DNA: TGTGCCAGCAGCCGAGCCGGGACTAGCGCAGATACGCAGTATTTT
D: .; size: once; V: TRBV7-9; J: TRBJ1-1; CDR3: CASSLVINEAFF; DNA: TGTGCCAGCAGCTTAGTCATTAACGAAGCTTTCTTT
D: TRBD2; size: few; V: TRBV2; J: TRBJ2-1; CDR3: CASSVGGLAGGQEQFF; DNA: TGTGCCAGCAGTGTAGGAGGGCTAGCGGGGGGTCAGGAGCAGTTCTTC
D: .; size: .; V: TRBV10-3; J: TRBJ2-1; CDR3: CAIRQYNEQFF; DNA: TGTGCCATCCGACAGTACAATGAGCAGTTCTTC
D: .; size: .; V: TRBV20-1; J: TRBJ2-7; CDR3: CSAIAETYEQYF; DNA: TGCAGTGCTATAGCGGAAACCTACGAGCAGTACTTC
D: TRBD1; size: .; V: TRBV3-1; J: TRBJ1-4; CDR3: CASSPRGEVEKLFF; DNA: TGTGCCAGCAGCCCCAGGGGGGAAGTTGAAAAACTGTTTTTT
D: .; size: .; V: TRBV7-2; J: TRBJ1-4; CDR3: CASSLNPGFEKLFF; DNA: TGCGCCAGCAGCTTAAATCCAGGGTTTGAAAAACTGTTTTTT
D: TRBD2; size: once; V: TRBV18; J: TRBJ2-3; CDR3: CASFGTSGGTDTQYF; DNA: TGTGCCAGCTTCGGGACTAGCGGGGGAACAGATACGCAGTATTTT
D: .; size: few; V: TRBV20-1; J: TRBJ1-2; CDR3: CSAPGRTSQVYGYTF; DNA: TGCAGTGCTCCCGGACGGACTAGTCAGGTCTATGGCTACACCTTC
D: .; size: .; V: TRBV19; J: TRBJ2-7; CDR3: CASSFRNQGNEQYF; DNA: TGTGCCAGTTCTTTCCGCAATCAAGGAAACGAGCAGTACTTC
D: .; size: .; V: TRBV5-8; J: TRBJ2-3; CDR3: CASSKRWRESTDTQYF; DNA: TGTGCCAGCAGCAAAAGGTGGAGGGAAAGCACAGATACGCAGTATTTT
D: .; size: .; V: TRBV27; J: TRBJ1-6; CDR3: CASSPSTLTENNSPLHF; DNA: TGTGCCAGCAGTCCATCCACCTTGACCGAAAATAATTCACCCCTCCACTTT
D: TRBD2; size: .; V: TRBV12-3/TRBV12-4; J: TRBJ2-1; CDR3: CASSLQGLVNEQFF; DNA: TGTGCCAGCAGTTTACAGGGACTAGTCAATGAGCAGTTCTTC
D: .; size: many; V: TRBV11-1; J: TRBJ1-2; CDR3: CASSLDGYGYTF; DNA: TGTGCCAGCAGCTTAGACGGCTATGGCTACACCTTC
D: .; size: .; V: TRBV7-2; J: TRBJ1-1; CDR3: CASSSSGRNTEAFF; DNA: TGTGCCAGCAGCTCAAGCGGGAGGAACACTGAAGCTTTCTTT
D: .; size: .; V: TRBV12-3/TRBV12-4; J: TRBJ2-4; CDR3: CASSPARGAGWNIQYF; DNA: TGTGCCAGTAGCCCCGCCCGGGGGGCAGGTTGGAACATTCAGTACTTC
D: .; size: few; V: TRBV6-1; J: TRBJ1-5; CDR3: CASSEGWQGINQPQHF; DNA: TGTGCCAGCAGTGAGGGCTGGCAGGGAATCAATCAGCCCCAGCATTTT
D: .; size: .; V: TRBV7-8; J: TRBJ2-7; CDR3: CASRGPFSSSYEQYF; DNA: TGTGCCAGCAGAGGTCCCTTCAGCAGTTCCTACGAGCAGTACTTC
D: TRBD2; size: .; V: TRBV10-3; J: TRBJ2-5; CDR3: CAISSASGGSETQYF; DNA: TGTGCCATCAGTTCTGCTAGCGGGGGGTCGGAGACCCAGTACTTC
D: .; size: .; V: TRBV29-1; J: TRBJ2-1; CDR3: CSVSDYNEQFF; DNA: TGCAGCGTTAGCGATTACAATGAGCAGTTCTTC
D: .; size: few; V: TRBV27; J: TRBJ2-6; CDR3: CASTDTATGANVLTF; DNA: TGTGCCAGCACCGACACCGCTACTGGGGCCAACGTCCTGACTTTC
D: .; size: .; V: TRBV27; J: TRBJ1-2; CDR3: CASSFVRGDYGGYTF; DNA: TGTGCCAGCAGTTTCGTCCGGGGGGACTATGGCGGCTACACCTTC
D: .; size: .; V: TRBV20-1; J: TRBJ1-1; CDR3: CSARRGGTEAFF; DNA: TGCAGTGCTAGAAGGGGGGGCACTGAAGCTTTCTTT
D: .; size: .; V: TRBV7-2; J: TRBJ2-1; CDR3: CASSRGLWNEQFF; DNA: TGTGCCAGCAGCCGAGGGCTGTGGAATGAGCAGTTCTTC
D: .; size: .; V: TRBV5-1; J: TRBJ1-6; CDR3: CASSPGLSDSPLHF; DNA: TGCGCCAGCAGCCCGGGCCTGTCGGATTCACCCCTCCACTTT
D: TRBD2; size: once; V: TRBV4-3; J: TRBJ2-3; CDR3: CASSQGPGLNSDTRYF; DNA: TGCGCCAGCAGCCAAGGACCGGGACTAAACTCAGATACGCGGTATTTT
D: .; size: .; V: TRBV6-2/TRBV6-3; J: TRBJ2-7; CDR3: CASSREPYEQYF; DNA: TGTGCCAGCAGTCGGGAACCCTACGAGCAGTACTTC
D: .; size: .; V: TRBV7-9; J: TRBJ1-4; CDR3: CASSLAQTATSEKLFF; DNA: TGTGCCAGCAGCTTAGCGCAGACAGCAACTAGTGAAAAACTGTTTTTT
D: TRBD1; size: few; V: TRBV6-2/TRBV6-3; J: TRBJ2-1; CDR3: CASSTGGQGNNEQFF; DNA: TGTGCCAGCAGCACAGGGGGCCAGGGAAACAATGAGCAGTTCTTC
D: TRBD1; size: few; V: TRBV24-1; J: TRBJ2-3; CDR3: CATSDPRDRVQDTQYF; DNA: TGTGCCACCAGTGATCCCCGGGACAGGGTGCAAGATACGCAGTATTTT
D: .; size: .; V: TRBV10-3; J: TRBJ1-5; CDR3: CAISAGNDQPQHF; DNA: TGTGCCATCAGTGCGGGGAACGACCAGCCCCAGCATTTT
D: .; size: .; V: TRBV29-1; J: TRBJ2-5; CDR3: CSVLRATGRETQYF; DNA: TGCAGCGTTCTACGGGCGACAGGGAGGGAGACCCAGTACTTC